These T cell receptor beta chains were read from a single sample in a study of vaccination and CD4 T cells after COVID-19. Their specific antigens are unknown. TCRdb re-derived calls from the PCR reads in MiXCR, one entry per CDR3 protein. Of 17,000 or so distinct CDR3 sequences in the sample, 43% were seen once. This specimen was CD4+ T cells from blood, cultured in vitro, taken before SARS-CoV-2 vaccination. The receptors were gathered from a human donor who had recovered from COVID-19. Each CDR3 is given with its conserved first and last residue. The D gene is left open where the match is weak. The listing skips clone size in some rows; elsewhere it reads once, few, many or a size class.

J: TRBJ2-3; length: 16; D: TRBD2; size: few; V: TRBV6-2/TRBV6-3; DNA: TGTGCCAGCCGTACTAGCGGGGGCCCTGTCACAGATACGCAGTATTTT; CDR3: CASRTSGGPVTDTQYF
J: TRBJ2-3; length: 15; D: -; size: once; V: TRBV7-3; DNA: TGTGCCAGCGCTTGGGTGGCGGGTTCCACAGATACGCAGTATTTT; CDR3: CASAWVAGSTDTQYF
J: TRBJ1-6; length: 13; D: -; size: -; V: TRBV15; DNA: TGTGCCACCAGCAGAGATGACAATTCACCCCTCCACTTT; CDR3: CATSRDDNSPLHF
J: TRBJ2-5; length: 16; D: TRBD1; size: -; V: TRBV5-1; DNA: TGCGCCAGCAGCCATCAGGGACAGGGGTACCAAGAGACCCAGTACTTC; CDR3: CASSHQGQGYQETQYF
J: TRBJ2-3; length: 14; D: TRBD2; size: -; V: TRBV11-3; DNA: TGTGCCAGCAGCCTACTAGCGATCTCGGATACGCAGTATTTT; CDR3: CASSLLAISDTQYF
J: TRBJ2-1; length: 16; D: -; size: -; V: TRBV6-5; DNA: TGTGCCAGCAGTTACTCGGGACGGGGACCCTACAATGAGCAGTTCTTC; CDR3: CASSYSGRGPYNEQFF
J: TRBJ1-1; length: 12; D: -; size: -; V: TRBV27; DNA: TGTGCCAGCGGCTTTTGGGGGAGTAAAGCTTTCTTT; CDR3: CASGFWGSKAFF
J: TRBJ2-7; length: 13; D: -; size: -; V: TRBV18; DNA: TGTGTCAGCTCACCGAGACAGGCAGATGAGCAGTACTTC; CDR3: CVSSPRQADEQYF
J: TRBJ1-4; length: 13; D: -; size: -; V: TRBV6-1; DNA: TGTGCCAGCAGTGGGACTCGACAGGAAAAACTGTTTTTT; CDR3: CASSGTRQEKLFF
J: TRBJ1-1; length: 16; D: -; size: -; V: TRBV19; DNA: TGTGCCAGTAGTATTGATGGGAGGGACTTGAACACTGAAGCTTTCTTT; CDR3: CASSIDGRDLNTEAFF
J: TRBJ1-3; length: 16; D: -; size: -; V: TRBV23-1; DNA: TGCGCCAGCAGTCGGCAGGGGAGGATTGGTGGAAACACCATATATTTT; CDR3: CASSRQGRIGGNTIYF
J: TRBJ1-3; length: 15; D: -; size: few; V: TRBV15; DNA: TGTGCCACCAGCAAAGGGAGGAGTACTGGAAACACCATATATTTT; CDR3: CATSKGRSTGNTIYF
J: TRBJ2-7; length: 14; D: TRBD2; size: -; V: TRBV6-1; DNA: TGTGCCAGCAGCAGGACTAGCGGATACTACGAGCAGTACTTC; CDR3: CASSRTSGYYEQYF
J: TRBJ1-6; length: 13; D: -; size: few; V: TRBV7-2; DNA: TGTGCCAGCAGCCCACGACATGGATCACCCCTCCACTTT; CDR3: CASSPRHGSPLHF
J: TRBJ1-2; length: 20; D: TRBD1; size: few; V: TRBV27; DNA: TGTGCCAGCAGTCCATACTCCCACGGGACAGGGAAAAACCCTAACTATGGCTACACCTTC; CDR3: CASSPYSHGTGKNPNYGYTF
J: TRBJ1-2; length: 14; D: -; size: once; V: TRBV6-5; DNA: TGTGCCAGCAGTTACTTAGGGGGGAACTATGGCTACACCTTC; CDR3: CASSYLGGNYGYTF
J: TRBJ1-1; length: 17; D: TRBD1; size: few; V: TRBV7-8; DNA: TGTGCCAGCAGCCGATCCAGGGACAGGGGGCTGGGCACTGAAGCTTTCTTT; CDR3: CASSRSRDRGLGTEAFF
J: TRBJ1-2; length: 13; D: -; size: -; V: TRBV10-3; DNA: TGTGCCATCAGTGAGTCGTATAGCTATGGCTACACCTTC; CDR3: CAISESYSYGYTF
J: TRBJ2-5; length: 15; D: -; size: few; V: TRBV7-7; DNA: TGTGCCAGCAGCCCAGGAAAGGCGGGACCCGAGACCCAGTACTTC; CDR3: CASSPGKAGPETQYF
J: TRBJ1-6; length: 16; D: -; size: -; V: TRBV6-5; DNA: TGTGCCAGCAGTTACTCGACGGGACCGAGCAATTCACCCCTCCACTTT; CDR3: CASSYSTGPSNSPLHF
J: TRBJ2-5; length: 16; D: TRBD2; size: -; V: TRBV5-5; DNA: TGTGCCAGCAGCTCTAGCGGGAGCTATTTCCAAGAGACCCAGTACTTC; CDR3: CASSSSGSYFQETQYF
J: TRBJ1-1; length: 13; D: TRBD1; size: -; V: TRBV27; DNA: TGTGCCAGCAGAAGGACAGGGCCCACTGAAGCTTTCTTT; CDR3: CASRRTGPTEAFF